These T cell receptor beta chains were read from a single sample in a study of T cells in Graves' hyperthyroidism and ophthalmopathy. TCRdb re-analysed the multiplex PCR reads in MiXCR, keeping a single row per CDR3 protein. The table has 300,000 to 450,000 distinct CDR3 sequences, around 18% seen once. The sequenced material came from blood. The receptors shown here come from a woman in her forties with Graves' ophthalmopathy. CDR3s include the opening cysteine and the closing phenylalanine or tryptophan. The order of the fields is V gene, J gene, CDR3 protein.

>TRBV7-3|TRBJ2-4
CASSSPFPGQGGRLAKNIQYF
>TRBV12-3/TRBV12-4|TRBJ2-7
CASSLGSSGARYEQYF
>TRBV7-2|TRBJ2-4
CASVLELAKNIQYF
>TRBV30|TRBJ2-5
CASGLAGAYQETQYF
>TRBV28|TRBJ2-5
CATRHQETQYF
>TRBV6-2/TRBV6-3|TRBJ1-2
CATFRQATYGYTF
>TRBV28|TRBJ2-1
CASSFTGSYNEQFF
>TRBV28|TRBJ2-7
CASSLPLAPYEQYF
>TRBV29-1|TRBJ1-2
CSVEVKDQYGYTF
>TRBV7-9|TRBJ2-5
CASSFGSSRGETQYF
>TRBV28|TRBJ1-1
CASSLTGIDTEAFF
>TRBV5-1|TRBJ2-2
CASSLNGQGNTGELFF
>TRBV7-9|TRBJ1-2
CASRQDRVHGYTF
>TRBV28|TRBJ2-5
CASSFQARETQYF
>TRBV20-1|TRBJ2-7
CSARGGGEDGGQYF
>TRBV11-2|TRBJ2-7
CASTQTSALYEQYF
>TRBV27|TRBJ2-7
CASSLGTGQGYYEQYF
>TRBV20-1|TRBJ1-5
CSATLLSRNQPQHF
>TRBV28|TRBJ1-1
CASSLFGQGGTEAFF
>TRBV9|TRBJ2-5
CASSVGLLGETQYF
>TRBV7-9|TRBJ1-2
CASSTDGIFADGYTF
>TRBV11-1|TRBJ2-2
CASSGLNPVAANTGELFF
>TRBV20-1|TRBJ2-7
CSARLLAGAYEQYF